These T cell receptor beta chains were read from a single sample in a study of shared clonotypes between healthy human individuals. The data were produced by immunoSEQ multiplex PCR, yet TCRdb's version contains in-frame clones alone and is incomplete. The sample records under 2.5 million clones, 85% to 95% being singletons. Sequencing input: naive CD4+ T cells from PBMCs. Receptors originate from a man aged 18 to 29 in good health. Some clones in this sample may be carry-over from other donors' samples. Both conserved end residues are part of each CDR3. Each record gives: clone size, CDR3 length, D gene, J gene, V gene, CDR3 protein, CDR3 DNA. The D gene is left open where the match is weak. Clone sizes are given selectively: once, few, many, or a class where the clone is expanded.

clone_size: NA
cdr3_length: 14
d_call: TRBD1
j_call: TRBJ1-2
v_call: TRBV6-5
cdr3_aa: CASRQGDGGYGYTF
cdr3_nt: TGTGCCAGCAGACAGGGGGACGGCGGTTATGGCTACACCTTC

clone_size: once
cdr3_length: 14
d_call: NA
j_call: TRBJ1-2
v_call: TRBV7-2
cdr3_aa: CASSLGRSNYGYTF
cdr3_nt: TGTGCCAGCAGCTTGGGCCGGAGCAACTATGGCTACACCTTC

clone_size: NA
cdr3_length: 17
d_call: TRBD1
j_call: TRBJ1-2
v_call: TRBV18
cdr3_aa: CASSPLSGQNVNYGYTF
cdr3_nt: TGTGCCAGCTCACCATTGTCGGGACAGAATGTTAACTATGGCTACACCTTC

clone_size: NA
cdr3_length: 15
d_call: NA
j_call: TRBJ1-4
v_call: TRBV7-9
cdr3_aa: CATFPLGQRNEKLFF
cdr3_nt: TGTGCCACCTTTCCCCTCGGACAGCGGAATGAAAAACTGTTTTTT

clone_size: NA
cdr3_length: 14
d_call: TRBD2
j_call: TRBJ2-2
v_call: TRBV6-5
cdr3_aa: CASSRLAESGELFF
cdr3_nt: TGTGCCAGCAGTAGACTAGCTGAGTCCGGGGAGCTGTTTTTT

clone_size: NA
cdr3_length: 14
d_call: TRBD1
j_call: TRBJ1-2
v_call: TRBV5-1
cdr3_aa: CASSSSGGMYGYTF
cdr3_nt: TGCGCCAGCAGCTCGTCAGGGGGCATGTATGGCTACACCTTC

clone_size: once
cdr3_length: 14
d_call: NA
j_call: TRBJ1-4
v_call: TRBV28
cdr3_aa: CASSGPPLNEKLFF
cdr3_nt: TGTGCCAGCAGCGGACCGCCTTTGAATGAAAAACTGTTTTTT

clone_size: NA
cdr3_length: 13
d_call: NA
j_call: TRBJ2-1
v_call: TRBV28
cdr3_aa: CASTPSGIYEQFF
cdr3_nt: TGTGCCAGCACCCCGTCGGGAATCTATGAGCAGTTCTTC

clone_size: NA
cdr3_length: 12
d_call: TRBD2
j_call: TRBJ2-7
v_call: TRBV7-8
cdr3_aa: CASSSTGGEQYF
cdr3_nt: TGTGCCAGCAGCTCCACGGGGGGCGAGCAGTACTTC

clone_size: NA
cdr3_length: 13
d_call: TRBD2
j_call: TRBJ2-3
v_call: TRBV4-1
cdr3_aa: CASSREGTDTQYF
cdr3_nt: TGCGCCAGCAGCCGGGAGGGAACAGATACGCAGTATTTT

clone_size: NA
cdr3_length: 14
d_call: TRBD1
j_call: TRBJ2-7
v_call: TRBV15
cdr3_aa: CATSRDRGLGEQYF
cdr3_nt: TGTGCCACCAGCAGAGACAGGGGGCTTGGCGAGCAGTACTTC

clone_size: NA
cdr3_length: 13
d_call: TRBD1
j_call: TRBJ2-7
v_call: TRBV29-1
cdr3_aa: CSVWTGSSYEQYF
cdr3_nt: TGCAGCGTGTGGACAGGGAGTTCCTACGAGCAGTACTTC

clone_size: NA
cdr3_length: 14
d_call: NA
j_call: TRBJ1-3
v_call: TRBV2
cdr3_aa: CASNPGLSGNTIYF
cdr3_nt: TGTGCCAGCAACCCGGGCCTCTCTGGAAACACCATATATTTT

clone_size: once
cdr3_length: 15
d_call: NA
j_call: TRBJ2-5
v_call: TRBV18
cdr3_aa: CASSPTGPHTETQYF
cdr3_nt: TGTGCCAGCTCGCCAACCGGGCCGCATACAGAGACCCAGTACTTC

clone_size: once
cdr3_length: 13
d_call: NA
j_call: TRBJ1-1
v_call: TRBV28
cdr3_aa: CASRTNKNTEAFF
cdr3_nt: TGTGCCAGCAGAACTAATAAGAACACTGAAGCTTTCTTT

clone_size: NA
cdr3_length: 16
d_call: TRBD1
j_call: TRBJ2-1
v_call: TRBV4-1
cdr3_aa: CASSQGEGGVYNEQFF
cdr3_nt: TGCGCCAGCAGCCAAGGTGAAGGGGGCGTCTACAATGAGCAGTTCTTC

clone_size: NA
cdr3_length: 14
d_call: NA
j_call: TRBJ2-6
v_call: TRBV9
cdr3_aa: CASKRDSGANVLTF
cdr3_nt: TGTGCCAGCAAGCGAGACTCTGGGGCCAACGTCCTGACTTTC

clone_size: NA
cdr3_length: 13
d_call: NA
j_call: TRBJ2-5
v_call: TRBV6-5
cdr3_aa: CASQRPGLETQYF
cdr3_nt: TGTGCCAGCCAAAGGCCGGGTCTGGAGACCCAGTACTTC

clone_size: NA
cdr3_length: 14
d_call: NA
j_call: TRBJ2-6
v_call: TRBV7-8
cdr3_aa: CASSLDSGANVLTF
cdr3_nt: TGTGCCAGCAGCTTGGACTCTGGGGCCAACGTCCTGACTTTC

clone_size: NA
cdr3_length: 15
d_call: TRBD1
j_call: TRBJ2-7
v_call: TRBV6-5
cdr3_aa: CASSYRDRGHYEQYF
cdr3_nt: TGTGCCAGCAGTTACCGGGACAGGGGTCACTACGAGCAGTACTTC

clone_size: NA
cdr3_length: 14
d_call: TRBD2
j_call: TRBJ2-1
v_call: TRBV30
cdr3_aa: CAWNVAGPYNEQFF
cdr3_nt: TGTGCCTGGAATGTAGCGGGCCCATACAATGAGCAGTTCTTC

clone_size: NA
cdr3_length: 19
d_call: NA
j_call: TRBJ2-3
v_call: TRBV7-8
cdr3_aa: CASSRKGGREWWGTDTQYF
cdr3_nt: TGTGCCAGCAGCCGAAAAGGCGGCAGGGAATGGTGGGGCACAGATACGCAGTATTTT

clone_size: NA
cdr3_length: 15
d_call: NA
j_call: TRBJ2-7
v_call: TRBV9
cdr3_aa: CASSVAPQGPYEQYF
cdr3_nt: TGTGCCAGCAGCGTAGCTCCACAGGGCCCCTACGAGCAGTACTTC

clone_size: few
cdr3_length: 14
d_call: NA
j_call: TRBJ1-5
v_call: TRBV7-2
cdr3_aa: CASSLTGSNQPQHF
cdr3_nt: TGTGCCAGCAGCTTAACCGGGAGCAATCAGCCCCAGCATTTT

clone_size: NA
cdr3_length: 16
d_call: TRBD1
j_call: TRBJ1-4
v_call: TRBV2
cdr3_aa: CASSYARRGRDEKLFF
cdr3_nt: TGTGCCAGCAGTTACGCTCGGAGGGGGCGGGATGAAAAACTGTTTTTT

clone_size: once
cdr3_length: 14
d_call: NA
j_call: TRBJ2-1
v_call: TRBV7-2
cdr3_aa: CASSLGGRADEQFF
cdr3_nt: TGTGCCAGCAGCTTAGGAGGCAGGGCCGATGAGCAGTTCTTC

clone_size: NA
cdr3_length: 15
d_call: TRBD2
j_call: TRBJ2-7
v_call: TRBV5-1
cdr3_aa: CASSSPGGRTYEQYF
cdr3_nt: TGCGCCAGCAGCTCCCCCGGCGGGAGGACCTACGAGCAGTACTTC

clone_size: NA
cdr3_length: 17
d_call: NA
j_call: TRBJ2-2
v_call: TRBV7-9
cdr3_aa: CASSFRNPGDNTGELFF
cdr3_nt: TGTGCCAGCAGCTTTAGAAACCCGGGAGACAACACCGGGGAGCTGTTTTTT

clone_size: NA
cdr3_length: 13
d_call: NA
j_call: TRBJ2-3
v_call: TRBV18
cdr3_aa: CASHLHLADTQYF
cdr3_nt: TGTGCCAGCCATCTGCACCTGGCGGATACGCAGTATTTT

clone_size: NA
cdr3_length: 16
d_call: NA
j_call: TRBJ2-1
v_call: TRBV5-4
cdr3_aa: CASSQDGGTLHNEQFF
cdr3_nt: TGTGCCAGCAGCCAGGATGGGGGCACGCTCCACAATGAGCAGTTCTTC

clone_size: NA
cdr3_length: 16
d_call: NA
j_call: TRBJ2-7
v_call: TRBV5-1
cdr3_aa: CASSLGLVADPYEQYF
cdr3_nt: TGCGCCAGCAGCTTGGGTCTAGTAGCGGACCCCTACGAGCAGTACTTC

clone_size: NA
cdr3_length: 15
d_call: NA
j_call: TRBJ1-2
v_call: TRBV7-2
cdr3_aa: CASSLGISSNYGYTF
cdr3_nt: TGTGCCAGCAGCTTAGGGATTTCGTCTAACTATGGCTACACCTTC

clone_size: few
cdr3_length: 13
d_call: NA
j_call: TRBJ1-2
v_call: TRBV2
cdr3_aa: CASTRDEFLSYTF
cdr3_nt: TGTGCCAGCACTCGGGACGAGTTCTTGAGCTACACCTTC

clone_size: NA
cdr3_length: 15
d_call: NA
j_call: TRBJ1-3
v_call: TRBV5-6
cdr3_aa: CASSLDRHSGNTIYF
cdr3_nt: TGTGCCAGCAGCTTGGACAGACACTCTGGAAACACCATATATTTT

clone_size: NA
cdr3_length: 15
d_call: TRBD2
j_call: TRBJ2-1
v_call: TRBV15
cdr3_aa: CATSRDPRGGNEQFF
cdr3_nt: TGTGCCACCAGCAGAGATCCGAGGGGAGGGAATGAGCAGTTCTTC

clone_size: NA
cdr3_length: 13
d_call: NA
j_call: TRBJ1-1
v_call: TRBV21-1
cdr3_aa: CASIRKVNTEAFF
cdr3_nt: TGTGCCAGCATCAGAAAAGTGAACACTGAAGCTTTCTTT

clone_size: NA
cdr3_length: 16
d_call: NA
j_call: TRBJ2-7
v_call: TRBV27
cdr3_aa: CASSLGDFPNPYEQYF
cdr3_nt: TGTGCCAGCAGTTTAGGGGACTTTCCCAATCCCTACGAGCAGTACTTC

clone_size: once
cdr3_length: 14
d_call: NA
j_call: TRBJ2-3
v_call: TRBV6-5
cdr3_aa: CASRWGSGTDTQYF
cdr3_nt: TGTGCCAGCAGGTGGGGGAGTGGTACAGATACGCAGTATTTT

clone_size: NA
cdr3_length: 16
d_call: TRBD2
j_call: TRBJ2-7
v_call: TRBV5-1
cdr3_aa: CASSLTSGTTSFEQYF
cdr3_nt: TGCGCCAGCAGCTTGACTAGCGGGACAACCTCTTTCGAGCAGTACTTC

clone_size: NA
cdr3_length: 15
d_call: NA
j_call: TRBJ1-1
v_call: TRBV5-1
cdr3_aa: CASSLAGQTNTEAFF
cdr3_nt: TGCGCCAGCAGCTTGGCCGGCCAGACTAACACTGAAGCTTTCTTT

clone_size: NA
cdr3_length: 14
d_call: NA
j_call: TRBJ2-7
v_call: TRBV7-2
cdr3_aa: CASSLGASAYEQYF
cdr3_nt: TGTGCCAGCAGCTTGGGAGCGTCAGCCTACGAGCAGTACTTC

clone_size: once
cdr3_length: 14
d_call: NA
j_call: TRBJ2-7
v_call: TRBV11-1
cdr3_aa: CASSRGRAEGEQYF
cdr3_nt: TGTGCCAGCAGCCGCGGACGGGCGGAAGGGGAGCAGTACTTC

clone_size: NA
cdr3_length: 18
d_call: TRBD1
j_call: TRBJ2-4
v_call: TRBV5-8
cdr3_aa: CASSYVTGEALAKNIQYF
cdr3_nt: TGTGCCAGCAGTTACGTGACAGGGGAGGCTCTAGCCAAAAACATTCAGTACTTC

clone_size: NA
cdr3_length: 16
d_call: NA
j_call: TRBJ1-1
v_call: TRBV28
cdr3_aa: CASSFWRAGMNTEAFF
cdr3_nt: TGTGCCAGCAGTTTCTGGAGGGCAGGGATGAACACTGAAGCTTTCTTT

clone_size: once
cdr3_length: 16
d_call: NA
j_call: TRBJ2-5
v_call: TRBV5-4
cdr3_aa: CASSLAVDQYQETQYF
cdr3_nt: TGTGCCAGCAGCTTGGCGGTAGACCAGTACCAAGAGACCCAGTACTTC

clone_size: NA
cdr3_length: 15
d_call: TRBD1
j_call: TRBJ2-2
v_call: TRBV6-1
cdr3_aa: CASRTGTGVIGELFF
cdr3_nt: TGTGCCAGCAGGACCGGGACAGGGGTCATCGGGGAGCTGTTTTTT

clone_size: NA
cdr3_length: 14
d_call: NA
j_call: TRBJ2-7
v_call: TRBV18
cdr3_aa: CASSQRQGGHEQYF
cdr3_nt: TGTGCCAGCTCGCAAAGGCAGGGGGGCCACGAGCAGTACTTC

clone_size: NA
cdr3_length: 14
d_call: NA
j_call: TRBJ1-1
v_call: TRBV27
cdr3_aa: CASSRTPVVAEAFF
cdr3_nt: TGTGCCAGCAGCCGCACCCCAGTAGTGGCTGAAGCTTTCTTT

clone_size: few
cdr3_length: 12
d_call: NA
j_call: TRBJ1-2
v_call: TRBV7-9
cdr3_aa: CASSWEAYGYTF
cdr3_nt: TGTGCCAGCAGCTGGGAGGCCTATGGCTACACCTTC

clone_size: NA
cdr3_length: 16
d_call: TRBD2
j_call: TRBJ2-5
v_call: TRBV4-3
cdr3_aa: CASSQGGTSGQETQYF
cdr3_nt: TGCGCCAGCAGCCAAGGGGGGACTAGCGGACAAGAGACCCAGTACTTC

clone_size: NA
cdr3_length: 15
d_call: NA
j_call: TRBJ2-7
v_call: TRBV18
cdr3_aa: CASSPLTAGSYEQYF
cdr3_nt: TGTGCCAGCTCACCACTGACAGCGGGTAGCTACGAGCAGTACTTC

clone_size: once
cdr3_length: 14
d_call: NA
j_call: TRBJ1-1
v_call: TRBV28
cdr3_aa: CASSSPGRNTEAFF
cdr3_nt: TGTGCCAGCAGTTCTCCCGGGAGGAACACTGAAGCTTTCTTT

clone_size: NA
cdr3_length: 17
d_call: NA
j_call: TRBJ2-2
v_call: TRBV27
cdr3_aa: CASSLIWDPLYTGELFF
cdr3_nt: TGTGCCAGCAGTTTAATTTGGGACCCCCTTTACACCGGGGAGCTGTTTTTT

clone_size: NA
cdr3_length: 16
d_call: TRBD2
j_call: TRBJ2-7
v_call: TRBV19
cdr3_aa: CASSIWTSGGTRKQYF
cdr3_nt: TGTGCCAGTAGTATATGGACTAGCGGGGGTACTAGAAAGCAGTACTTC